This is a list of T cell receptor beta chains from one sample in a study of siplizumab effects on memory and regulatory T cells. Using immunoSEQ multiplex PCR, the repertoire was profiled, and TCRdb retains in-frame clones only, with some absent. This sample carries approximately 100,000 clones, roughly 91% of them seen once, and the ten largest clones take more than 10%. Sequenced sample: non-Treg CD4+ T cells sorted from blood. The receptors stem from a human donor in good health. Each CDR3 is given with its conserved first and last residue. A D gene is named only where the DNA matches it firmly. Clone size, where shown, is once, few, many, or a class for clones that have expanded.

CDR3 protein: CASGPGGSWSYEQYF
CDR3 DNA: TGTGCTAGTGGTCCCGGCGGGAGCTGGTCCTACGAGCAGTACTTC
clone size: -
J gene: TRBJ2-7
V gene: TRBV12-5
D gene: TRBD2

CDR3 protein: CASSFTGGDNGYTF
CDR3 DNA: TGCGCCAGCAGCTTTACAGGGGGCGATAATGGCTACACCTTC
clone size: -
J gene: TRBJ1-2
V gene: TRBV5-1
D gene: TRBD1

CDR3 protein: CASSKDRGSEGAEAFF
CDR3 DNA: TGCGCCAGCAGCAAGGACAGGGGATCGGAGGGCGCTGAAGCTTTCTTT
clone size: -
J gene: TRBJ1-1
V gene: TRBV5-1
D gene: TRBD1

CDR3 protein: CASSEDQGREAFF
CDR3 DNA: TGTGCCAGCAGTGAAGATCAGGGGCGAGAAGCTTTCTTT
clone size: -
J gene: TRBJ1-1
V gene: TRBV6-1
D gene: -

CDR3 protein: CASSLSGTPDTQYF
CDR3 DNA: TGTGCCAGCAGTTTATCGGGGACGCCAGATACGCAGTATTTT
clone size: -
J gene: TRBJ2-3
V gene: TRBV28
D gene: -

CDR3 protein: CASSLDTGNTEAFF
CDR3 DNA: TGTGCCAGCAGCTTAGATACAGGGAACACTGAAGCTTTCTTT
clone size: many
J gene: TRBJ1-1
V gene: TRBV11-3
D gene: -

CDR3 protein: CASSPGGGSSYEQYF
CDR3 DNA: TGTGCCAGCTCACCAGGTGGCGGCAGCAGCTACGAGCAGTACTTC
clone size: -
J gene: TRBJ2-7
V gene: TRBV18
D gene: -

CDR3 protein: CASSPGLAGEGYEQYF
CDR3 DNA: TGTGCCAGCTCACCGGGACTAGCGGGAGAAGGCTACGAGCAGTACTTC
clone size: -
J gene: TRBJ2-7
V gene: TRBV18
D gene: TRBD2

CDR3 protein: CASSYLGQGNTEAFF
CDR3 DNA: TGCGCCAGCAGCTACCTGGGACAGGGTAACACTGAAGCTTTCTTT
clone size: -
J gene: TRBJ1-1
V gene: TRBV5-1
D gene: TRBD1

CDR3 protein: CASSLGLTYNEQFF
CDR3 DNA: TGCGCCAGCAGCTTAGGACTGACCTACAATGAGCAGTTCTTC
clone size: -
J gene: TRBJ2-1
V gene: TRBV5-1
D gene: -

CDR3 protein: CASEPGGVSNQPQHF
CDR3 DNA: TGTGCCAGCGAGCCAGGGGGCGTAAGCAATCAGCCCCAGCATTTT
clone size: -
J gene: TRBJ1-5
V gene: TRBV19
D gene: TRBD1

CDR3 protein: CASSLPGAGTNVLTF
CDR3 DNA: TGCGCCAGCAGCTTGCCCGGTGCTGGGACCAACGTCCTGACTTTC
clone size: -
J gene: TRBJ2-6
V gene: TRBV5-1
D gene: -

CDR3 protein: CASSLVERRPLTDTQYF
CDR3 DNA: TGTGCCAGCAGCTTGGTAGAGCGGAGGCCTCTCACAGATACGCAGTATTTT
clone size: -
J gene: TRBJ2-3
V gene: TRBV5-6
D gene: -

CDR3 protein: CASSLGRTNTGELFF
CDR3 DNA: TGTGCCAGCAGCTTGGGGAGGACGAACACCGGGGAGCTGTTTTTT
clone size: -
J gene: TRBJ2-2
V gene: TRBV5-4
D gene: -

CDR3 protein: CASSSRQGTNTIYF
CDR3 DNA: TGTGCCAGCAGCTCGAGACAGGGGACAAACACCATATATTTT
clone size: once
J gene: TRBJ1-3
V gene: TRBV9
D gene: TRBD1

CDR3 protein: CASSPGLADYNEQFF
CDR3 DNA: TGTGCCAGCAGCCCTGGACTAGCGGACTACAATGAGCAGTTCTTC
clone size: -
J gene: TRBJ2-1
V gene: TRBV9
D gene: TRBD2

CDR3 protein: CASREQDHTDTQYF
CDR3 DNA: TGTGCCAGTCGGGAACAGGACCACACAGATACGCAGTATTTT
clone size: -
J gene: TRBJ2-3
V gene: TRBV19
D gene: -

CDR3 protein: CASRGGGTEAFF
CDR3 DNA: TGTGCCAGCAGAGGGGGGGGCACTGAAGCTTTCTTT
clone size: few
J gene: TRBJ1-1
V gene: TRBV28
D gene: -

CDR3 protein: CASRGGSVGDTGELFF
CDR3 DNA: TGCGCCAGCAGGGGCGGAAGCGTTGGGGACACCGGGGAGCTGTTTTTT
clone size: -
J gene: TRBJ2-2
V gene: TRBV5-1
D gene: -

CDR3 protein: CASGSPSGGAGSGANVLTF
CDR3 DNA: TGTGCTAGTGGTAGCCCTTCGGGGGGGGCGGGCTCTGGGGCCAACGTCCTGACTTTC
clone size: -
J gene: TRBJ2-6
V gene: TRBV12-5
D gene: TRBD2

CDR3 protein: CASSLTGVTGELFF
CDR3 DNA: TGTGCCAGCAGTTTGACAGGGGTCACCGGGGAGCTGTTTTTT
clone size: -
J gene: TRBJ2-2
V gene: TRBV28
D gene: TRBD1

CDR3 protein: CASGKVEETQYF
CDR3 DNA: TGTGCCTCCGGGAAGGTAGAAGAGACCCAGTACTTC
clone size: -
J gene: TRBJ2-5
V gene: TRBV30
D gene: -

CDR3 protein: CASSSALAGPLSTDTQYF
CDR3 DNA: TGCGCCAGCAGCTCTGCGCTAGCGGGGCCACTAAGCACAGATACGCAGTATTTT
clone size: -
J gene: TRBJ2-3
V gene: TRBV5-1
D gene: TRBD2

CDR3 protein: CASSPVTETNEKLFF
CDR3 DNA: TGTGCCAGCTCACCGGTAACGGAAACTAATGAAAAACTGTTTTTT
clone size: few
J gene: TRBJ1-4
V gene: TRBV18
D gene: -

CDR3 protein: CASSLGSADTQYF
CDR3 DNA: TGTGCCAGCAGCCTTGGGAGCGCAGATACGCAGTATTTT
clone size: -
J gene: TRBJ2-3
V gene: TRBV6-5
D gene: -

CDR3 protein: CASSESDSKTEAFF
CDR3 DNA: TGCGCCAGCAGTGAGTCTGACAGCAAAACTGAAGCTTTCTTT
clone size: -
J gene: TRBJ1-1
V gene: TRBV10-2
D gene: -

CDR3 protein: CASRRDPRYEQYF
CDR3 DNA: TGTGCCAGCAGGCGGGACCCCCGATACGAGCAGTACTTC
clone size: -
J gene: TRBJ2-7
V gene: TRBV6-5
D gene: -

CDR3 protein: CASSSGTVIVGFHF
CDR3 DNA: TGTGCCAGCAGCTCCGGGACTGTCATAGTAGGGTTTCACTTC
clone size: once
J gene: TRBJ2-7
V gene: TRBV28
D gene: -

CDR3 protein: CASSLFPVSGLQPQHF
CDR3 DNA: TGTGCCAGCAGCTTGTTTCCCGTGAGCGGGCTTCAGCCCCAGCATTTT
clone size: -
J gene: TRBJ1-5
V gene: TRBV5-8
D gene: -

CDR3 protein: CASSLGTNRNQPQHF
CDR3 DNA: TGTGCCAGCAGCTTAGGGACAAATAGGAATCAGCCCCAGCATTTT
clone size: -
J gene: TRBJ1-5
V gene: TRBV7-8
D gene: -

CDR3 protein: CASSFRGSSYNEQFF
CDR3 DNA: TGTGCCAGCAGTTTTAGGGGGAGCTCCTACAATGAGCAGTTCTTC
clone size: -
J gene: TRBJ2-1
V gene: TRBV28
D gene: -

CDR3 protein: CASSTRTGNSIAGFYEQYF
CDR3 DNA: TGCGCCAGCAGCACCCGGACAGGAAACTCAATAGCGGGATTTTACGAGCAGTACTTC
clone size: -
J gene: TRBJ2-7
V gene: TRBV5-1
D gene: -

CDR3 protein: CASSLDTYEQYF
CDR3 DNA: TGTGCCAGCAGCTTGGACACCTACGAGCAGTACTTC
clone size: -
J gene: TRBJ2-7
V gene: TRBV5-4
D gene: -

CDR3 protein: CASRRDRLNEKLFF
CDR3 DNA: TGTGCCAGTAGGAGGGACAGGCTGAATGAAAAACTGTTTTTT
clone size: -
J gene: TRBJ1-4
V gene: TRBV19
D gene: TRBD1

CDR3 protein: CASSLPTAPGTSSYEQYF
CDR3 DNA: TGCGCCAGCAGCTTGCCGACCGCGCCCGGGACGAGCTCCTACGAGCAGTACTTC
clone size: -
J gene: TRBJ2-7
V gene: TRBV5-1
D gene: -